This T cell receptor beta chain was captured by sequencing in a study of CD8 T cell repertoires and HIV-1 epitope variants. Whole-study context: Epitopes were three Gag families plus Nef HW9 and YT9.

Regarding this clone: Its antigen remains unidentified.

V shed 4 bases and J shed 0 bases, with 4 bases lying between them. The CDR3 has 12 residues. Germline V lookup: CDR1 SGHNT, CDR2 YYREEE (reference sequence). Method: immunoSEQ multiplex PCR; TCRdb's copy keeps in-frame clones and lacks some. The repertoire holds 5,000 or so clones, over 60% seen once, with 43% in the top ten. Study-level points and caveats: Some ten antigen-specific TCR beta clonotypes were found; roughly six seemed cross-reactive to variants.

V usage is TRBV5-4 and J usage is TRBJ1-1, with D unclear. Sequenced sample: cultured CD8+ T cells derived from PBMCs. The receptor's source is a male donor with HIV. CDR3 region: CASSQVNTEAFF. CDR3 nucleotides: TGTGCCAGCAGCCAAGTGAACACTGAAGCTTTCTTT.